These 30 T cell receptor beta chains came from one sample sequenced in a study of shared clonotypes between healthy human individuals. Measured with immunoSEQ multiplex PCR; TCRdb has only the in-frame clones, and not every one. This sample has just over 2,000,000 clones, with about 95% found just once. Sequencing was done on a sample of naive CD4+ T cells sorted from blood. Subset specified: CD45RA+ positively selected. These receptors came from a young man in good health.

The chain has TRBV5-4 and TRBJ2-3; 8 positions match TRBD1. V lost 4 bases to trimming and J lost 2 bases; unmatched junction nucleotides: 6. Looked up from germline, CDR1 is SGHNT and CDR2 is YYREEE (reference sequence). The CDR3 is made up of 15 amino acids. CDR3 sequence (DNA): TGTGCCAGCAGCCCGGGACAGGTTGACACAGATACGCAGTATTTT. Protein sequence: CASSPGQVDTDTQYF.

The chain is built from TRBV5-1 and TRBJ2-7, with 10 bases matching TRBD2. The germline V gene encodes CDR1 SGHRS and CDR2 YFSETQ. The ends lost 2 bases at V and 0 bases at J; junction bases unmatched: 11. This CDR3 contains 18 residues. The CDR3 bases are TGCGCCAGCAGCTTAAAGCTAGCGGGAGCGATTAGCTCCTACGAGCAGTACTTC. As protein: CASSLKLAGAISSYEQYF.

The CDR3 region has the DNA TGTGCCAGCAGTTATGGACGGATCAATGAAAAACTGTTTTTT. It yields the protein CASSYGRINEKLFF. The chain recombines TRBV6-5 with TRBJ1-4; no definite D call. The CDR3 runs to 14 residues. Germline V lookup: CDR1 MNHEY, CDR2 SVGAGI. Trimming stripped 3 bases from V and 5 bases from J, with 10 bases between.

The chain has TRBV19 and TRBJ2-5, with no clear D. The V gene's germline CDR1 is LNHDA and CDR2 SQIVND (reference sequence). This CDR3 spans 15 amino acids. V dropped 5 bases and J dropped 1 base, with 14 bases sitting between them. The CDR3 nucleotides are TGTGCCAGTAGTGAGGTTCCGGCGTTCCAAGAGACCCAGTACTTC. This encodes CASSEVPAFQETQYF.

The chain employs TRBV1 and TRBJ2-3. TRBV1 is a pseudogene. CDR3 length equals 15 residues. DNA of the CDR3: TGCACCAGCAGCCAAGATGGGAAGAGGACAGATACGCAGTATTTT. This gives the protein CTSSQDGKRTDTQYF.

J is TRBJ2-1 and V is TRBV7-2; 13 nucleotides align to TRBD2. From germline, CDR1 is SGHTA and CDR2 FQGNSA. After removal of 2 bases from V and 5 bases from J, the junction contained 9 bases not matched to a gene. This CDR3 is 18 amino acids long. This CDR3 is CASSLITLAGGPNNEQFF. Written as DNA, the CDR3 is TGTGCCAGCAGCTTAATAACACTAGCGGGAGGGCCTAACAATGAGCAGTTCTTC. The full variable domain, in which reference TRBV7-2 and TRBJ2-1 provide the parts outside the CDR3, is GAGVSQSPSNKVTEKGKDVELRCDPISGHTALYWYRQSLGQGLEFLIYFQGNSAPDKSGLPSDRFSAERTGGSVSTLTIQRTQQEDSAVYLCASSLITLAGGPNNEQFFGPGTRLTVL.

V and J are TRBV10-3 and TRBJ2-2; the match to TRBD2 covers 12 bases. Germline V lookup: CDR1 ENHRY, CDR2 SYGVKD. V gave up 2 bases and J gave up 6 bases; unmatched junction bases: 4. The CDR3 is 16 residues long. CDR3: CAISERLAGAAGELFF. The DNA of the CDR3 is TGTGCCATCAGTGAGAGACTAGCGGGAGCGGCCGGGGAGCTGTTTTTT.

The chain carries TRBV6-4 and TRBJ2-1; the D gene is possibly TRBD1 (6 bases). The CDR3 covers 13 residues. V gave up 7 bases and J gave up 2 bases, with 9 bases separating them. Germline V gene sequence: CDR1 MRHNA, CDR2 SNTAGT. The CDR3 nucleotides read TGTGCCAGCATTAAGGGGGCCTACAATGAGCAGTTCTTC. This sequence encodes CASIKGAYNEQFF.

The chain uses TRBV7-8 and TRBJ1-2; weak D call: TRBD1 (5 bases). The CDR3 runs 15 residues. Trimming took 1 base from V and 6 from J, leaving 15 bases between them. CDR1 and CDR2 (germline): SGHVS, FQNEAQ. Here the CDR3 reads CASSLEGREGNGYTF. Written as DNA, the CDR3 is TGTGCCAGCAGCTTAGAAGGCAGGGAGGGGAATGGCTACACCTTC.

This chain joins TRBV27 and TRBJ1-2, with a possible D match to TRBD1 (6 bases). The germline gives CDR1 MNHEY, CDR2 SMNVEV (reference sequence). This CDR3 region has 13 residues. V lost 6 bases and J lost 8, with 16 bases in between. The CDR3 reads CASRAGVGNGYTF. In DNA form, the CDR3 reads TGTGCCAGCAGAGCAGGGGTCGGGAACGGCTACACCTTC.

The J gene is TRBJ1-6, the V gene TRBV9; tentatively, D is TRBD1 (6 bases). V lost 4 bases to trimming and J lost 8 bases, with 16 bases between them. The CDR3 spans 15 residues. Germline V gives CDR1 SGDLS, CDR2 YYNGEE. The CDR3, as DNA: TGTGCCAGCAGCCCCGGACAGACCCCTTATTCACCCCTCCACTTT. Translating it yields CASSPGQTPYSPLHF.

Concerning this clone itself: This CDR3 is also generated by other DNA sequences in the sample. The chain carries TRBV2 and TRBJ2-6, with D hard to call. Deletions cut 5 bases from V and 3 bases from J, with 2 bases between. The CDR3 loop spans 12 amino acids. Germline loops: CDR1 SNHLY, CDR2 FYNNEI. The CDR3 DNA reads TGTGCCAGCAGTTTTGGGGCCAACGTCCTGACTTTC. This encodes CASSFGANVLTF.

V is TRBV5-1 and J is TRBJ2-7; D uncertain. Between the trimmed V and J ends, which lost 4 bases and 4 bases, there was a span of 15 bases. Looked up from germline, CDR1 is SGHRS and CDR2 is YFSETQ. This CDR3 comprises 14 residues. Here the CDR3 DNA reads TGCGCCAGCAGCGCAGGACCACGCGGTTACGAGCAGTACTTC. Its translation: CASSAGPRGYEQYF.

The chain couples TRBV6-5 to TRBJ2-5; TRBD1 matches at 8 bases. Per the germline V gene, CDR1 is MNHEY and CDR2 is SVGAGI. With V trimmed by 4 bases and J by 5 bases, 12 bases remained unmatched. This CDR3 has 16 amino acids. The chain's CDR3 is CASSSLRTGQGETQYF. DNA of the CDR3: TGTGCCAGCAGTTCCCTAAGGACAGGGCAAGGGGAGACCCAGTACTTC.

This chain links TRBV10-3 with TRBJ2-7; possibly TRBD1 for D (5 bases). In germline, CDR1 is ENHRY, CDR2 SYGVKD. V was shortened by 2 bases and J by 3 bases, with 8 bases between the two germline ends. The CDR3 consists of 13 residues. The CDR3 DNA reads as TGTGCCATCAGTGAGGCACAGGACTACGAGCAGTACTTC. Its translation is CAISEAQDYEQYF.

The V and J genes are TRBV6-5 and TRBJ2-3, with D possibly being TRBD2 (6 bases). The CDR3 is 13 residues long. Per the germline V gene, CDR1 is MNHEY and CDR2 is SVGAGI. V lost 5 bases, J lost 8 bases, and 14 bases lay in between. The CDR3 DNA reads TGTGCCAGCAGTCCGCGGGGTGGAGCTACGCAGTATTTT. Its translation is CASSPRGGATQYF.

This chain uses TRBV5-8 with TRBJ1-1; TRBD1 aligns across 7 bases. The CDR3 length is 15 residues. Looked up from germline, CDR1 is SGHTS and CDR2 is YDEGEE. J gave up 0 bases and V 4 bases, and 6 bases lay outside the gene matches. The CDR3, as DNA: TGTGCCAGCAGCCGGGGACAGACGCTGAACACTGAAGCTTTCTTT. It translates to CASSRGQTLNTEAFF. The whole variable domain, remainder taken from reference TRBV5-8 and TRBJ1-1, is EAGVTQSPTHLIKTRGQQATLRCSPISGHTSVYWYQQALGLGLQFLLWYDEGEERNRGNFPPRFSGRQFPNYSSELNVNALELEDSALYLCASSRGQTLNTEAFFGQGTRLTVV.

This chain connects TRBV11-2 to TRBJ1-3; D gene ambiguous. Trimming cost V 5 bases and J 5 bases, with 16 bases left between them. The CDR3 spans 15 residues. Germline V lookup: CDR1 SGHAT, CDR2 FQNNGV. The CDR3 nucleotides are TGTGCCAGCAGCCCCGTATTAGGCGAAAGAAACACCATATATTTT. Its protein product is CASSPVLGERNTIYF. The full variable domain, in which reference TRBV11-2 and TRBJ1-3 provide the parts outside the CDR3, is EAGVAQSPRYKIIEKRQSVAFWCNPISGHATLYWYQQILGQGPKLLIQFQNNGVVDDSQLPKDRFSAERLKGVDSTLKIQPAKLEDSAVYLCASSPVLGERNTIYFGEGSWLTVV.

The chain is built from TRBV7-2 and TRBJ2-7; D remains ambiguous. CDR1 is SGHTA and CDR2 is FQGNSA in the germline V gene. This CDR3 has 13 residues. Trimming shortened V by 1 base and J by 2 bases, and 6 bases separated the two germline ends. CDR3 sequence (DNA): TGTGCCAGCAGCTTAGTACCAGCCTACGAGCAGTACTTC. This translates into CASSLVPAYEQYF. Full variable domain (remainder filled in from reference TRBV7-2 and TRBJ2-7): GAGVSQSPSNKVTEKGKDVELRCDPISGHTALYWYRQSLGQGLEFLIYFQGNSAPDKSGLPSDRFSAERTGGSVSTLTIQRTQQEDSAVYLCASSLVPAYEQYFGPGTRLTVT.

The CDR3 spells CASSEWGGETQYF. DNA for the CDR3: TGTGCCAGCAGTGAATGGGGGGGGGAGACCCAGTACTTC. The rearrangement uses TRBV6-1 and TRBJ2-5, with TRBD2 matching over 7 bases. In germline, CDR1 is MNHNS, CDR2 SASEGT. This CDR3 has 13 residues. The J segment lost 5 bases and the V segment lost 2 bases, leaving 2 bases of the junction unmatched.

The chain is built from TRBV7-2 and TRBJ1-6, with unresolved D. Germline loops: CDR1 SGHTA, CDR2 FQGNSA. This CDR3 contains 14 residues. Trimming removed 2 bases at V and 9 bases at J, with 11 bases between. DNA of the CDR3: TGTGCCAGCAGCTTAAGGCGATTCAGTTCACCCCTCCACTTT. It yields the protein CASSLRRFSSPLHF. Full variable domain (rest looked up from reference TRBV7-2 and TRBJ1-6): GAGVSQSPSNKVTEKGKDVELRCDPISGHTALYWYRQSLGQGLEFLIYFQGNSAPDKSGLPSDRFSAERTGGSVSTLTIQRTQQEDSAVYLCASSLRRFSSPLHFGNGTRLTVT.

This rearrangement joins TRBV7-2 to TRBJ2-5; TRBD2 might be the D (7 bases). Germline lookup yields CDR1 SGHTA and CDR2 FQGNSA. The CDR3 covers 14 residues. Trimming cost V 11 bases and J 4 bases, with 20 bases left between them. Here the CDR3 DNA reads TGTGCCTCCGGCGTAAGGGGGGGGTCAGAGACCCAGTACTTC. Translated: CASGVRGGSETQYF. The whole variable domain, remainder taken from reference TRBV7-2 and TRBJ2-5, is GAGVSQSPSNKVTEKGKDVELRCDPISGHTALYWYRQSLGQGLEFLIYFQGNSAPDKSGLPSDRFSAERTGGSVSTLTIQRTQQEDSAVYLCASGVRGGSETQYFGPGTRLLVL.

This chain uses TRBV7-9 with TRBJ1-4; no definite D call. The CDR3 is 14 residues long. V gave up 1 base and J gave up 4 bases, with 7 bases separating them. From germline, CDR1 is SEHNR and CDR2 FQNEAQ (reference sequence). The CDR3 DNA follows: TGTGCCAGCAGCTTAGGATCGGTTAATGAAAAACTGTTTTTT. Amino acids: CASSLGSVNEKLFF.

This rearrangement joins TRBV4-1 to TRBJ1-2; the match to TRBD1 covers 11 bases. Germline V gives CDR1 MGHRA, CDR2 YSYEKL. V lost 4 bases and J lost 3; bases outside the gene matches: 10. CDR3 size: 17 residues. CDR3 sequence (DNA): TGCGCCAGCAGCCCCGGGACAGGGGGGCCCCTAGACTATGGCTACACCTTC. Translated, it gives CASSPGTGGPLDYGYTF.

The V and J genes are TRBV7-2 and TRBJ1-5, with no clear D. CDR1 and CDR2 from the germline V gene are SGHTA and FQGNSA. V gave up 1 base and J gave up 0 bases, with 7 bases separating them. The CDR3 covers 15 residues. The chain's CDR3 is CASSLGDYSNQPQHF. The CDR3 DNA reads TGTGCCAGCAGCTTAGGGGATTATAGCAATCAGCCCCAGCATTTT.

The V call is TRBV11-1, the J call TRBJ2-4; 10 nucleotides line up with TRBD1. V lost 5 bases, J lost 11 bases, and 18 bases stayed unmatched. This CDR3 has 17 amino acids. Germline lookup yields CDR1 SGHAT and CDR2 FQDESV (reference sequence). The CDR3 DNA sequence: TGTGCCAGCAGCCAGACCAGACAGGGGGCGGTAAGGGGAGTTCAGTACTTC. Protein product: CASSQTRQGAVRGVQYF. The complete variable domain, with remaining parts taken from reference TRBV11-1 and TRBJ2-4, reads EAEVAQSPRYKITEKSQAVAFWCDPISGHATLYWYRQILGQGPELLVQFQDESVVDDSQLPKDRFSAERLKGVDSTLKIQPAELGDSAMYLCASSQTRQGAVRGVQYFGAGTRLSVL.

V and J are TRBV10-3 and TRBJ2-7; D gene ambiguous. The CDR3 is 15 amino acids. V lost 0 bases and J lost 2, with 11 bases in between. Germline V gene lookup returns CDR1 ENHRY and CDR2 SYGVKD. The DNA of the CDR3 is TGTGCCATCAGTGAGTCGCAGTGGGATCCCTACGAGCAGTACTTC. It codes for CAISESQWDPYEQYF.

V is TRBV9 and J is TRBJ2-3; D could derive from TRBD1 or TRBD2 (7 bases each). CDR1 and CDR2 from the germline V gene are SGDLS and YYNGEE. Trimming left V 4 bases short and J 2 bases short, with 17 bases between. The CDR3 spans 16 residues. CDR3 region: CASSRRGGAITDTQYF. CDR3 DNA: TGTGCCAGCAGCCGCAGGGGGGGGGCGATCACAGATACGCAGTATTTT.

This clone was recorded only once. The chain links TRBV9 to TRBJ2-1, with 12 bases lining up with TRBD2. Germline V CDR1 and CDR2: SGDLS, YYNGEE. The CDR3 contains 16 residues. V shed 4 bases and J 4 bases; nucleotides not matched to a gene: 6. Here the CDR3 reads CASSLRLAGEYNEQFF. The CDR3 DNA sequence: TGTGCCAGCAGCCTTAGACTAGCGGGGGAGTACAATGAGCAGTTCTTC.

This chain joins TRBV18 and TRBJ2-7; 11 bases are shared with TRBD1. The CDR3 is 17 amino acids. CDR1 and CDR2 (germline): KGHSH, LQKENI. Trimming at V came to 2 bases and at J to 0 bases, leaving 6 bases not matched to a gene. CDR3: CASSPEPGTGGSYEQYF. CDR3 DNA sequence: TGTGCCAGCTCACCAGAGCCCGGGACAGGGGGCTCCTACGAGCAGTACTTC.